This T cell receptor beta chain was identified during a study of coeliac disease. This clone was seen a few times. Assay: immunoSEQ multiplex PCR; the TCRdb copy retains only in-frame clones and omits some. The sample yields 7,500 to 9,500 clones, around three fifths seen once. Trimming pared 7 bases from V and 0 bases from J, leaving 12 bases between. This CDR3 is built from 14 residues. The germline gives CDR1 SNHLY, CDR2 FYNNEI. Source material: intraepithelial lymphocytes from the gut. The chain carries TRBV2 and TRBJ1-2; D gene ambiguous. The sequence came from a woman aged 55-69 years with celiac disease. DNA of the CDR3: TGTGCCAGCAACATCCCTCTAGCTAACTATGGCTACACCTTC. As protein: CASNIPLANYGYTF.